This TCR beta chain was identified during a study of T-cell memory formation after mild COVID-19. Study at large: TCR clusters showed largely donor specificity.

Trimming pared 1 base from V and 10 bases from J, leaving 11 bases between. Germline CDR1 is MGHRA and CDR2 is YSYEKL. This CDR3 has 13 amino acids. This clonotype occurred many times. TCRdb ran MiXCR on the 5' RACE reads and lists one entry per CDR3 protein. The table records 40,000 or so distinct CDR3 sequences, over 6.5% of them present only once. The TCR originated in an adult who had mild COVID-19 (a few samples of this study predate the infection). Cell type and time point are not known. The V gene is TRBV4-1, the J gene TRBJ2-1; no reliable D call. Sequencing used PBMCs or a T cell subset sorted from them (not recorded which). The DNA for the CDR3 is TGCGCCAGCAGCCAAGCGGTGGGCGTCGAGCAGTTCTTC. It specifies CASSQAVGVEQFF.